The 22 T cell receptor beta chains below were found in one sample sequenced in a study of cytomegalovirus exposure and HLA in healthy donors. Assay: immunoSEQ multiplex PCR; the TCRdb copy retains only in-frame clones and omits some. The sample contains some 250,000 clones, 90% of which appear only once. The sample was PBMCs. The receptors here all came from a woman aged 18-29 years in good health and CMV-seronegative.

The chain combines TRBV2 with TRBJ2-1, with TRBD2 matching 13 bases. CDR1 is SNHLY and CDR2 is FYNNEI in the germline V gene. The ends lost 6 bases at V and 0 bases at J; junction bases unmatched: 5. The CDR3 contains 17 residues. CDR3 region: CASSRTSGGSSYNEQFF. The CDR3 DNA reads as TGTGCCAGCAGCCGGACTAGCGGGGGAAGCTCCTACAATGAGCAGTTCTTC.

V usage is TRBV4-1 and J usage is TRBJ2-1; TRBD1 is a possible D gene (5 bases). The CDR3 totals 15 residues. Trimming removed 2 bases from V and 6 bases from J, with 14 bases in between. Germline V gene data show CDR1 as MGHRA and CDR2 as YSYEKL. The CDR3 DNA reads TGCGCCAGCAGCCAAAGGCAGGGTTCCGTCAATGAGCAGTTCTTC. Translating it yields CASSQRQGSVNEQFF.

The chain couples TRBV4-1 to TRBJ1-2, with D perhaps matching TRBD1 (5 bases). Trimming removed 0 bases from V and 7 bases from J, with 9 bases in between. Germline values: CDR1 MGHRA, CDR2 YSYEKL. The CDR3 is made up of 13 amino acids. CDR3 amino acids: CASSQDLTAGYTF. DNA for the CDR3: TGCGCCAGCAGCCAAGATTTGACAGCTGGCTACACCTTC.

On this clone itself: Relative to the germline gene, one junction end is altered; a read error may explain this. The chain combines TRBV19 with TRBJ2-7; 7 bases are a match to TRBD1. The CDR3 totals 14 residues. Germline V lookup: CDR1 LNHDA, CDR2 SQIVND (reference sequence). The CDR3 sequence: CASSPWTGSDEQYF. The CDR3 DNA is TGTGCCAGTAGTCCGTGGACAGGCTCCGACGAGCAGTACTTC.

V usage is TRBV7-8 and J usage is TRBJ2-7, with 7 bases fitting TRBD1. Germline CDR1 SGHVS, CDR2 FQNEAQ. Trimming took 3 bases from V and 1 from J; bases not matched to a gene: 3. This CDR3 has 14 amino acids. CDR3 sequence reads: CASSFGGQSYEQYF. The CDR3 DNA sequence: TGTGCCAGCAGCTTTGGGGGACAGTCCTACGAGCAGTACTTC.

CDR3 in DNA: TGTGCCAGCAGCCGGTCCGGACTCGAGGCTAACTATGGCTACACCTTC. Its translation is CASSRSGLEANYGYTF. V and J are TRBV28 and TRBJ1-2; D is unclear. This CDR3 spans 16 amino acids. Trimming removed 6 bases at V and 0 bases at J, with 17 bases between. Germline V gene sequence: CDR1 MDHEN, CDR2 SYDVKM.

The chain uses TRBV6-5 and TRBJ1-6, with D perhaps TRBD1 (5 bases). The germline V and J ends were trimmed by 0 bases and 9 bases, with 6 bases remaining between them. CDR1 is MNHEY and CDR2 is SVGAGI in the germline V gene. This CDR3 comprises 13 residues. Here the CDR3 reads CASSYSRGSPLHF. The CDR3, as DNA: TGTGCCAGCAGTTACTCTAGGGGTTCACCCCTCCACTTT.

The rearrangement joins TRBV30 to TRBJ2-2, with 9 bases fitting TRBD2. The J segment lost 5 bases and the V segment lost 3 bases, leaving 7 bases of the junction unmatched. The V gene's germline CDR1 is GTSNPN and CDR2 SVGIG (reference sequence). The CDR3 contains 15 residues. The CDR3 DNA follows: TGTGCCTGGAGCGAAGCGGGGGGCCCAACCGGGGAGCTGTTTTTT. This encodes CAWSEAGGPTGELFF.

The chain employs TRBV19 and TRBJ2-6; 8 positions match TRBD1. The CDR3 runs 17 residues. The J segment lost 0 bases and the V segment lost 6 bases, leaving 7 bases of the junction unmatched. Looked up from germline, CDR1 is LNHDA and CDR2 is SQIVND (reference sequence). CDR3 region: CASRLTGVRSGANVLTF. DNA for the CDR3: TGTGCCAGTAGGCTGACAGGGGTTCGCTCTGGGGCCAACGTCCTGACTTTC.

This clone showed up just a few times. Sequence at one end of the junction differs from germline and may be a read error. V usage is TRBV5-6 and J usage is TRBJ1-6; 7 bases are a match to TRBD1. This CDR3 has 15 residues. The germline V gene encodes CDR1 SGHDT and CDR2 YYEEEE. The DNA for the CDR3 is TGTGCCAGCAGCTTGGGACAGGGCTATGATTCACCCCTCCACTTT. Its translation is CASSLGQGYDSPLHF.

The chain is built from TRBV6-1 and TRBJ1-1, with 8 bases lining up with TRBD1. V was clipped by 6 bases and J by 3 bases; unmatched bases: 3. This CDR3 has 13 residues. Germline assignment: CDR1 MNHNS and CDR2 SASEGT. The CDR3 loop is CASRTGAYTEAFF. CDR3 DNA sequence: TGTGCCAGCAGGACAGGGGCCTACACTGAAGCTTTCTTT.

This clone showed up just a few times. This chain joins TRBV6-4 and TRBJ1-6, with TRBD1 matching 7 bases. Germline CDR1 is MRHNA and CDR2 is SNTAGT. CDR3 length equals 15 residues. V shed 5 bases and J 7 bases; nucleotides not matched to a gene: 8. CDR3 sequence (DNA): TGTGCCAGCAGTCAGACCGGGACAGAAAATTCACCCCTCCACTTT. It encodes CASSQTGTENSPLHF.

For the CDR3, the DNA is TGTGCCAGCAGACCCAGATTCTCTGGAAACACCATATATTTT. Translation gives CASRPRFSGNTIYF. The chain carries TRBV6-5 and TRBJ1-3; no reliable D call. Trimming left V 6 bases short and J 0 bases short, with 9 bases between. CDR1 and CDR2 from the germline V gene are MNHEY and SVGAGI. CDR3 size: 14 residues.

This clone was observed a few times. The rearrangement joins TRBV7-8 to TRBJ2-7; TRBD2 aligns across 8 bases. From germline, CDR1 is SGHVS and CDR2 FQNEAQ. Trimming took 2 bases from V and 6 from J; bases not matched to a gene: 9. This CDR3 is 15 amino acids long. CDR3 loop: CASSLPGLERGEQYV. CDR3 nucleotides: TGTGCCAGCAGCTTACCGGGACTAGAGAGGGGCGAGCAGTACGTC.

V usage is TRBV19 and J usage is TRBJ1-6; D is possibly TRBD1 (5 bases). V lost 3 bases and J 10 bases, leaving 16 bases between the germline ends. The germline V gene encodes CDR1 LNHDA and CDR2 SQIVND (reference sequence). CDR3 length: 15 residues. CDR3 residues: CASSIAGSLGSPLHF. For the CDR3, the DNA is TGTGCCAGTAGTATCGCAGGGTCTCTAGGATCACCCCTCCACTTT.

The chain recombines TRBV28 with TRBJ1-6, with D hard to call. The ends were cut back, 7 bases at V and 10 bases at J, with 11 bases in the middle. Germline V gene lookup returns CDR1 MDHEN and CDR2 SYDVKM. This CDR3 contains 12 residues. CDR3 DNA sequence: TGTGCCAGCATAAAGCTGGGCTCACCCCTCCACTTT. It codes for CASIKLGSPLHF.

The V and J genes are TRBV7-8 and TRBJ2-7, with D perhaps TRBD2 (5 bases). Germline V gives CDR1 SGHVS, CDR2 FQNEAQ. There are 14 residues in the CDR3. Trimming took off 0 bases at V and 1 base at J, with 7 bases between the two ends. The CDR3 protein is CASSLAAGSYEQYF. In DNA, the CDR3 is TGTGCCAGCAGCTTAGCCGCGGGTTCCTACGAGCAGTACTTC.

This clone showed up just a few times. V gene TRBV14 combines with J gene TRBJ1-6; no firm D call. V lost 2 bases to trimming and J lost 8 bases, with 4 bases between them. The germline V gene has CDR1 SGHDN and CDR2 FVKESK. This CDR3 comprises 12 residues. Here the CDR3 DNA reads TGTGCCAGCAGCCAAACTTATTCACCCCTCCACTTT. Its protein product is CASSQTYSPLHF.

The rearrangement joins TRBV5-1 to TRBJ2-1, with no clear D. Trimming stripped 0 bases from V and 4 bases from J, with 14 bases between. The germline V gene encodes CDR1 SGHRS and CDR2 YFSETQ. CDR3 size: 16 residues. CDR3 nucleotides: TGCGCCAGCAGCTTGGATCCAATAGAAAATTACAATGAGCAGTTCTTC. Protein product: CASSLDPIENYNEQFF.

This sequence joins TRBV28 and TRBJ1-2; 7 bases align to TRBD1. Germline values: CDR1 MDHEN, CDR2 SYDVKM. The CDR3 totals 15 residues. V was clipped by 3 bases and J by 4 bases; unmatched bases: 8. The CDR3 DNA reads as TGTGCCAGCAGTTTGGTAGGGGGCGTAGGCTATGGCTACACCTTC. It specifies CASSLVGGVGYGYTF.

The chain combines TRBV5-1 with TRBJ2-5; 14 bases align to TRBD2. The CDR3 is 16 residues long. The trim removed 4 bases at V and 2 bases at J, leaving 4 bases unmatched. The germline CDR1 and CDR2 sequences are SGHRS and YFSETQ. The CDR3 sequence: CASSLGTSGGQETQYF. The CDR3 nucleotides read TGCGCCAGCAGCCTAGGGACTAGCGGGGGTCAAGAGACCCAGTACTTC.

This sequence joins TRBV28 and TRBJ2-7; a possible D gene is TRBD2 (6 bases). Deletions cut 4 bases from V and 3 bases from J, with 13 bases between. The germline V gene encodes CDR1 MDHEN and CDR2 SYDVKM. This CDR3 has 14 amino acids. CDR3 coding DNA: TGTGCCAGCAGTTCCTCCGGGAGCGGCTACGAGCAGTACGTC. This encodes CASSSSGSGYEQYV.